Each of the 27 T cell receptor beta chains below was sequenced from the same sample in a study of T-cell memory formation after mild COVID-19. TCRdb called the 5' RACE reads again in MiXCR, with one record for every CDR3 protein. The sample has fewer than 650,000 distinct CDR3 sequences, about 20% seen once. Sequences were obtained from PBMCs or a T cell subset sorted from them (not recorded which). The receptor set was obtained from an adult woman who had mild COVID-19 (a few samples of this study predate the infection). Cell type and time point are not known.

The rearrangement uses TRBV7-8 and TRBJ1-1; tentatively, D is TRBD1 (5 bases). Trimming pared 5 bases from V and 1 base from J, leaving 14 bases between. The V gene's germline CDR1 is SGHVS and CDR2 FQNEAQ. This CDR3 has 15 residues. CDR3 DNA: TGTGCCAGCAGCCCCGATCAGGGCCAGAACACTGAAGCTTTCTTT. Its translation is CASSPDQGQNTEAFF.

The chain is built from TRBV15 and TRBJ2-7, with D uncertain. This CDR3 comprises 16 residues. The germline V and J ends were trimmed by 3 bases and 4 bases, with 19 bases remaining between them. Germline V gene sequence: CDR1 LNHNV, CDR2 YYDKDF (reference sequence). The CDR3 coding sequence is TGTGCCACCAGCAGCGGTGGTGGGCCCTCGGCGTACGAGCAGTACTTC. This translates into CATSSGGGPSAYEQYF.

This clonotype was detected only a few times. The gene calls are TRBV21-1 and TRBJ2-1; TRBD2 is taken as the D call from the table, unchecked against the DNA. TRBV21-1 is listed as a pseudogene. This CDR3 has 20 residues. CDR3 sequence reads: CASSKGTGTSGSGTYNEQFF. CDR3 DNA: TGTGCCAGCAGCAAAGGAACAGGGACTAGCGGGAGTGGTACGTACAATGAGCAGTTCTTC.

The chain couples TRBV27 to TRBJ2-3; D is possibly TRBD2 (6 bases). V lost 4 bases to trimming and J lost 6 bases, with 14 bases between them. The CDR3 has 14 amino acids. Germline CDR1 MNHEY, CDR2 SMNVEV (reference sequence). CDR3 sequence: CASSSYGGGDTQYF. The CDR3 coding sequence is TGTGCCAGCAGTTCCTACGGTGGGGGGGATACGCAGTATTTT.

The J gene is TRBJ1-1, the V gene TRBV5-6; the D gene is possibly TRBD1 (5 bases). The germline V gene has CDR1 SGHDT and CDR2 YYEEEE. V lost 0 bases, J lost 8 bases, and 14 bases lay in between. This CDR3 is built from 14 residues. The DNA of the CDR3 is TGTGCCAGCAGCTTGGGAACAGGAATATTAGAAGCTTTCTTT. Residues: CASSLGTGILEAFF. Supplemented by reference TRBV5-6 and TRBJ1-1, the full variable domain reads DAGVTQSPTHLIKTRGQQVTLRCSPKSGHDTVSWYQQALGQGPQFIFQYYEEEERQRGNFPDRFSGHQFPNYSSELNVNALLLGDSALYLCASSLGTGILEAFFGQGTRLTVV.

The rearrangement links TRBV6-1 to TRBJ1-5, with D perhaps TRBD1 (6 bases). The V gene's germline CDR1 is MNHNS and CDR2 SASEGT. Deletions cut 8 bases from V and 6 bases from J, with 20 bases between. This CDR3 is 15 amino acids long. The CDR3 DNA follows: TGTGCCAGCGTTGCCAGGGGCCCGGGCGTTCAGCCCCAGCATTTT. Encoded protein: CASVARGPGVQPQHF.

A few counts support this clonotype. The chain recombines TRBV5-5 with TRBJ2-3; 7 bases are a match to TRBD2. The V gene's germline CDR1 is SGHKS and CDR2 YYEKEE (reference sequence). The V gene end was trimmed by 2 bases and the J gene end by 2 bases; junction bases not matched to a gene: 2. This CDR3 has 14 residues. CDR3 bases: TGTGCCAGCAGCTTCCTAGCGGACACAGATACGCAGTATTTT. It codes for CASSFLADTDTQYF.

CDR3 sequence: CASSYSGIRGSYEQYF. The CDR3 coding sequence is TGTGCCAGCAGTTACTCGGGGATTCGGGGCTCCTACGAGCAGTACTTC. The V gene is TRBV6-5, the J gene TRBJ2-7; weak D call: TRBD2 (5 bases). Trimming cost V 0 bases and J 0 bases, with 12 bases left between them. CDR1 and CDR2 from the germline V gene are MNHEY and SVGAGI. The CDR3 has 16 residues.

In its sample, this clonotype was seen a few times. The chain links TRBV14 to TRBJ2-1, with TRBD2 identical over 8 bases. The CDR3 is made up of 15 amino acids. Per the germline V gene, CDR1 is SGHDN and CDR2 is FVKESK. With V trimmed by 4 bases and J by 8 bases, 10 bases remained unmatched. The CDR3 spells CASSPLAGIIHEQFF. The CDR3 bases are TGTGCCAGCAGCCCCTTAGCGGGAATAATTCATGAGCAGTTCTTC.

This clonotype occurred many times. V is TRBV20-1 and J is TRBJ1-5; no clear D gene. V shed 1 base and J shed 5 bases, with 9 bases lying between them. The CDR3 has 13 amino acids. CDR1 and CDR2 from the germline V gene are DFQATT and SNEGSKA (reference sequence). The CDR3: CSARADRDQPQHF. CDR3 nucleotide sequence: TGCAGTGCTAGAGCGGACCGAGATCAGCCCCAGCATTTT.

The chain is built from TRBV24-1 and TRBJ2-1; maybe TRBD2 (5 bases). The germline V and J ends were trimmed by 3 bases and 2 bases, with 16 bases remaining between them. CDR3 length equals 17 residues. Germline CDR1 reads KGHDR; CDR2 reads SFDVKD. In DNA form, the CDR3 reads TGTGCCACCAGTGATGCCGTTCGAGGAGGCCCCTACAATGAGCAGTTCTTC. It is translated as CATSDAVRGGPYNEQFF.

The gene calls are TRBV20-1 and TRBJ1-5; D not resolved. Germline V gives CDR1 DFQATT, CDR2 SNEGSKA (reference sequence). CDR3 length: 15 residues. V lost 0 bases to trimming and J lost 1 base, with 10 bases between them. CDR3 residues: CSAREGFLSNQPQHF. The CDR3 coding sequence is TGCAGTGCTAGAGAGGGGTTTTTGAGCAATCAGCCCCAGCATTTT.

The CDR3 sequence is CASSLSEQFF. The CDR3 nucleotides read TGTGCCAGCAGCTTAAGCGAGCAGTTCTTC. The chain recombines TRBV7-9 with TRBJ2-1; D unresolved. Germline V gives CDR1 SEHNR, CDR2 FQNEAQ (reference sequence). The CDR3 loop spans 10 amino acids. Trimming took off 2 bases at V and 10 bases at J, with 3 bases between the two ends.

The chain couples TRBV2 to TRBJ2-3; 16 nucleotides align to TRBD2. Per germline, CDR1 SNHLY and CDR2 FYNNEI. The CDR3 runs to 16 residues. Trimming took 10 bases from V and 3 from J; bases not matched to a gene: 7. CDR3 protein: CAIGTSGGARTDTQYF. The CDR3, as DNA: TGTGCCATAGGGACTAGCGGGGGGGCCAGGACAGATACGCAGTATTTT. The complete variable domain, with remaining parts taken from reference TRBV2 and TRBJ2-3, reads EPEVTQTPSHQVTQMGQEVILRCVPISNHLYFYWYRQILGQKVEFLVSFYNNEISEKSEIFDDQFSVERPDGSNFTLKIRSTKLEDSAMYFCAIGTSGGARTDTQYFGPGTRLTVL.

This clonotype was detected only a few times. One end of the junction does not line up with germline, which may come from a read error. This chain joins TRBV7-7 and TRBJ1-3; 7 bases are a match to TRBD1. Germline CDR1 SSHAT, CDR2 FNYEAQ (reference sequence). This CDR3 is built from 15 residues. The CDR3 DNA sequence: TGTGCTAGCAGCGCGACAGGGAGCTCTGGAAACACCATATATTTT. Amino acid sequence: CASSATGSSGNTIYF. Drawing the rest from reference TRBV7-7 and TRBJ1-3, the complete variable domain is GAGVSQSPRYKVTKRGQDVTLRCDPISSHATLYWYQQALGQGPEFLTYFNYEAQPDKSGLPSDRFSAERPEGSISTLTIQRTEQRDSAMYRCASSATGSSGNTIYFGEGSWLTVV.

J is TRBJ1-6 and V is TRBV25-1; tentative D call: TRBD1 (6 bases). The CDR3 is 16 residues long. The germline V gene encodes CDR1 MGHDK and CDR2 SYGVNS. The V and J ends lost 5 bases and 4 bases respectively, with 15 bases between them. CDR3 sequence reads: CASSPAGGLYNSPLHF. CDR3 sequence (DNA): TGTGCCAGCAGTCCTGCGGGGGGCCTGTATAATTCACCCCTCCACTTT.

The chain recombines TRBV7-2 with TRBJ2-2; D is perhaps TRBD1 (7 bases). The CDR3 consists of 16 residues. V was shortened by 2 bases and J by 6 bases, with 16 bases between the two germline ends. Looked up from germline, CDR1 is SGHTA and CDR2 is FQGNSA. The CDR3 sequence is CASSLMARGVAGELFF. Here the CDR3 DNA reads TGTGCCAGCAGCTTAATGGCCAGGGGGGTGGCCGGGGAGCTGTTTTTT.

V and J are TRBV11-2 and TRBJ2-1; TRBD1 or TRBD2 may be the D gene (6 bases each). Germline CDR1 and CDR2: SGHAT and FQNNGV. The CDR3 loop spans 19 amino acids. V lost 5 bases, J lost 0 bases, and 23 bases lay in between. DNA for the CDR3: TGTGCCAGCAGCCTCGACCCCACCCGGGGGCTAGCCTCCTACAATGAGCAGTTCTTC. The encoded protein is CASSLDPTRGLASYNEQFF.

This clonotype was picked up a small number of times. J is TRBJ2-3 and V is TRBV20-1, with TRBD2 identical over 12 bases. This CDR3 spans 16 amino acids. V trimming: 1 base; J trimming: 6 bases; junction bases outside the gene matches: 8. The germline CDR1 and CDR2 sequences are DFQATT and SNEGSKA (reference sequence). The CDR3: CSARGRLAGAGDTQYF. The CDR3 nucleotides read TGCAGTGCTAGAGGCAGACTAGCGGGAGCGGGGGATACGCAGTATTTT.

This clonotype came up a few times. J is TRBJ2-5 and V is TRBV21-1; the table's D call of TRBD2 was not tested on the DNA. TRBV21-1 counts as a pseudogene. CDR3 length: 15 residues. The CDR3 reads CASSPKRVGGETQYF. CDR3 nucleotide sequence: TGTGCCAGCAGCCCAAAGAGGGTGGGAGGGGAGACCCAGTACTTC.

This clonotype appeared a few times. The chain employs TRBV6-5 and TRBJ2-7, with D perhaps being TRBD1 or TRBD2 (5 bases each). The CDR3 spans 13 residues. In germline, CDR1 is MNHEY, CDR2 SVGAGI. Between the trimmed V and J ends, which lost 7 bases and 5 bases, there was a span of 15 bases. CDR3 in amino acids: CASTRDEYDEQYF. In DNA form, the CDR3 reads TGTGCCAGCACCCGGGACGAATATGACGAGCAGTACTTC.

The chain uses TRBV6-5 and TRBJ1-2; D possibly corresponds to TRBD1 (6 bases). Trimming took off 6 bases at V and 8 bases at J, with 22 bases between the two ends. Per germline, CDR1 MNHEY and CDR2 SVGAGI. This CDR3 spans 15 amino acids. The CDR3 DNA is TGTGCCAGCAGGCCACCCGGGGGGGCGCAGCGGGGCTACACCTTC. As protein: CASRPPGGAQRGYTF.

The J gene is TRBJ2-1, the V gene TRBV7-9; 7 bases match TRBD2. The length of the CDR3 is 15 residues. V was clipped by 6 bases and J by 2 bases; unmatched bases: 7. The germline CDR1 and CDR2 sequences are SEHNR and FQNEAQ (reference sequence). The DNA of the CDR3 is TGTGCCAGCAGTGGGGGAGGGAGAACCTACAATGAGCAGTTCTTC. Its protein product is CASSGGGRTYNEQFF. The variable domain in full, with the rest retrieved from reference TRBV7-9 and TRBJ2-1, is DTGVSQNPRHKITKRGQNVTFRCDPISEHNRLYWYRQTLGQGPEFLTYFQNEAQLEKSRLLSDRFSAERPKGSFSTLEIQRTEQGDSAMYLCASSGGGRTYNEQFFGPGTRLTVL.

The chain couples TRBV5-4 to TRBJ2-7; the match to TRBD2 covers 13 bases. V was pared by 1 base and J by 5 bases, with 9 bases of the junction left unmatched. Looked up from germline, CDR1 is SGHNT and CDR2 is YYREEE (reference sequence). The CDR3 is 17 residues long. This chain's CDR3 is CASSLFRALAGGHEQYF. CDR3 bases: TGTGCCAGCAGCTTGTTCCGTGCACTAGCGGGGGGGCACGAGCAGTACTTC. Complete variable domain (other parts from reference TRBV5-4 and TRBJ2-7): ETGVTQSPTHLIKTRGQQVTLRCSSQSGHNTVSWYQQALGQGPQFIFQYYREEENGRGNFPPRFSGLQFPNYSSELNVNALELDDSALYLCASSLFRALAGGHEQYFGPGTRLTVT.

This clonotype was seen a few times. The chain couples TRBV12-3 or TRBV12-4 to TRBJ2-3; TRBD2 aligns across 11 bases. The CDR3 runs to 17 residues. V was pared by 3 bases and J by 0 bases, with 5 bases of the junction left unmatched. CDR3 sequence reads: CASSLSSGGPSTDTQYF. The CDR3 region has the DNA TGTGCCAGCAGTTTGTCTAGCGGGGGGCCTAGCACAGATACGCAGTATTTT.

The CDR3 reads CASSPGTSGGVQETQYF. The CDR3 nucleotides are TGTGCCAGCAGTCCCGGGACTAGCGGGGGTGTACAAGAGACCCAGTACTTC. V usage is TRBV12-3 or TRBV12-4 and J usage is TRBJ2-5; 14 bases line up with TRBD2. This CDR3 has 17 amino acids. Germline trimming cut 5 bases from V and 2 bases from J; bases unmatched to any gene: 7.

The chain uses TRBV7-3 and TRBJ2-7; weak D call: TRBD2 (5 bases). The CDR3 contains 13 residues. V gave up 2 bases and J gave up 3 bases, with 8 bases separating them. CDR1 is SGHTA, CDR2 FQGTGA, per germline. The CDR3 here is CASSLEGNYEQYF. CDR3 sequence (DNA): TGTGCCAGCAGCTTAGAGGGAAACTACGAGCAGTACTTC.